This T cell receptor (beta chain) was recorded in a study of early stage breast cancer tumors. The CDR3 is made up of 15 amino acids. CDR1 and CDR2 (germline): SQVTM, ANQGSEA. Trimming removed 6 bases from V and 0 bases from J; junction bases left unmatched: 3. TCRdb's table, derived via immunoSEQ multiplex PCR, lists solely in-frame clones and lacks some. The table shows roughly 49,000 clones, with roughly 73% occurring only once. This chain joins TRBV29-1 and TRBJ2-3; 13 bases align to TRBD2. Sequencing used blood. The sequence was collected from a person aged 40 to 49 with breast cancer. This chain's CDR3 is CSVILAGGSTDTQYF. CDR3 nucleotide sequence: TGCAGCGTCATACTAGCGGGAGGGAGCACAGATACGCAGTATTTT.